A selection of T cell receptor beta chains follows, all from one sample in a study of Ad26.COV2.S vaccination and SARS-CoV-2 variants. Profiling relied on immunoSEQ multiplex PCR, and the TCRdb table lists in-frame clones only, not all of them. The sample gives 410,000 or so clones, 92% of which show up once; 1.5% to 2% is in the top ten. The starting material was peripheral blood, obtained in a trial of Ad26.COV2.S vaccine versus placebo. Every receptor here comes from a person aged 18-65 years who received the Ad26.COV2.S COVID-19 vaccine or a placebo. Each CDR3 is given with its conserved first and last residue. D genes are given only for firm matches. Clone size is given for some rows only: seen once, a few or many times, or a class if the clone is expanded.

>TRBV27|.|TRBJ2-7|.
CASSLNRDYYEQYF
TGTGCCAGCAGTTTAAACAGGGACTATTACGAGCAGTACTTC
>TRBV7-2|.|TRBJ2-3|.
CASSLHRSSSTDTQYF
TGTGCCAGCAGCTTACACAGGTCATCTAGCACAGATACGCAGTATTTT
>TRBV7-2|.|TRBJ2-3|TRBD2
CASSLQAGGTDTQYF
TGTGCCAGCAGCCTCCAGGCGGGGGGAACAGATACGCAGTATTTT
>TRBV5-1|.|TRBJ2-1|TRBD2
CASSPSGGARYEQFF
TGCGCCAGCAGCCCTTCCGGGGGGGCCCGGTATGAGCAGTTCTTC
>TRBV7-2|.|TRBJ2-7|.
CASTPDLNYEQYF
TGTGCCAGCACCCCGGACCTCAATTACGAGCAGTACTTC
>TRBV18|.|TRBJ2-1|TRBD2
CASSQLAAAYNEQFF
TGTGCCAGCTCACAACTAGCGGCCGCCTACAATGAGCAGTTCTTC
>TRBV11-2|.|TRBJ1-6|.
CASNPGVGQSNSPLHF
TGTGCCAGCAACCCTGGCGTGGGGCAGTCAAATTCACCCCTCCACTTT
>TRBV27|.|TRBJ1-2|TRBD1
CASSLRGQGFGYTF
TGTGCCAGCAGTTTAAGGGGACAGGGATTCGGCTACACCTTC
>TRBV19|.|TRBJ1-1|.
CASSIGTQGNTEAFF
TGTGCCAGTAGTATAGGAACCCAGGGGAACACTGAAGCTTTCTTT
>TRBV15|.|TRBJ1-1|.
CATSSHTGNEAFF
TGTGCCACCAGCAGCCACACCGGTAATGAAGCTTTCTTT
>TRBV5-8|.|TRBJ2-3|.
CASSPRWGEVTDTQYF
TGTGCCAGCAGCCCGAGGTGGGGCGAGGTTACAGATACGCAGTATTTT
>TRBV28|.|TRBJ1-1|TRBD1
CASSLRQGPNTEAFF
TGTGCCAGCAGTCTCCGACAGGGCCCTAACACTGAAGCTTTCTTT
>TRBV20-1|.|TRBJ2-1|TRBD2
CSASAGGIYNEQFF
TGCAGTGCTAGTGCGGGGGGGATCTACAATGAGCAGTTCTTC
>TRBV2|.|TRBJ2-1|TRBD2
CASSEYSGGAAEQFF
TGTGCCAGCAGTGAATATAGCGGGGGGGCCGCTGAGCAGTTCTTC
>TRBV7-2|.|TRBJ1-5|.
CASSVGLNQPQHF
TGTGCCAGCAGCGTAGGACTGAATCAGCCCCAGCATTTT
>TRBV2|.|TRBJ1-2|.
CASTTDRRSNYGYTF
TGTGCCAGCACCACGGACCGGCGTTCTAACTATGGCTACACCTTC
>TRBV6-6|once|TRBJ1-1|.
CASSSRPTWNTEAFF
TGTGCCAGCAGTTCTCGACCCACATGGAACACTGAAGCTTTCTTT
>TRBV5-4|.|TRBJ2-5|.
CASSLGGNQETQYF
TGTGCCAGCAGCTTGGGGGGTAACCAAGAGACCCAGTACTTC
>TRBV27|.|TRBJ2-7|.
CASSFSPLPAFYEQYF
TGTGCCAGCAGTTTCTCGCCTCTCCCCGCTTTTTACGAGCAGTACTTC